Listed below are T cell receptor beta chains from one sample, sequenced in a study of T cell changes during pregnancy in multiple sclerosis. Repertoires were generated with immunoSEQ multiplex PCR, while TCRdb's copy carries only in-frame clones and drops some. The sample consists of about 92,000 clones, roughly 93% of them appearing once. The sample consisted of peripheral blood, taken in the first trimester of pregnancy. The receptors derive from a female donor with multiple sclerosis, enrolled in a pregnancy study. The CDR3 runs from the conserved cysteine through the conserved F or W. A D gene is named only where the DNA matches it firmly. Clone size is given for some rows only: seen once, a few or many times, or a class if the clone is expanded.

V: TRBV6-5
J: TRBJ2-2
D: NA
size: NA
CDR3: CATTNTGELFF
DNA: TGTGCCACCACGAACACCGGGGAGCTGTTTTTT

V: TRBV29-1
J: TRBJ2-4
D: TRBD2
size: once
CDR3: CSVGGGYGAKNIQYF
DNA: TGCAGCGTCGGCGGGGGGTATGGGGCCAAAAACATTCAGTACTTC

V: TRBV7-2
J: TRBJ2-7
D: NA
size: NA
CDR3: CASSSVQIYEQYF
DNA: TGTGCCAGCAGCTCCGTCCAGATCTACGAGCAGTACTTC

V: TRBV7-9
J: TRBJ1-2
D: TRBD1
size: NA
CDR3: CASSLGGGVSYGYTF
DNA: TGTGCCAGCAGCTTAGGAGGGGGCGTGAGCTATGGCTACACCTTC

V: TRBV5-4
J: TRBJ2-1
D: TRBD1
size: NA
CDR3: CASKSTGANEQFF
DNA: TGTGCCAGCAAATCGACAGGGGCTAATGAGCAGTTCTTC

V: TRBV7-8
J: TRBJ1-3
D: NA
size: NA
CDR3: CASSVTRGISSGNTIYF
DNA: TGTGCCAGCAGCGTAACCAGGGGAATAAGCTCTGGAAACACCATATATTTT

V: TRBV28
J: TRBJ2-5
D: NA
size: NA
CDR3: CASSTKTGSRYF
DNA: TGTGCCAGCAGTACTAAAACTGGATCTAGGTACTTC

V: TRBV29-1
J: TRBJ2-7
D: NA
size: NA
CDR3: CSVGVGGSSYEQYF
DNA: TGCAGCGTTGGAGTAGGGGGAAGCTCCTACGAGCAGTACTTC

V: TRBV16
J: TRBJ2-7
D: TRBD1
size: NA
CDR3: CASSHGTAYEQYF
DNA: TGTGCCAGCAGCCACGGGACAGCCTACGAGCAGTACTTC

V: TRBV6-1
J: TRBJ2-7
D: NA
size: few
CDR3: CACSQGFYEQYF
DNA: TGTGCCTGCAGTCAGGGGTTCTACGAGCAGTACTTC

V: TRBV19
J: TRBJ2-3
D: TRBD1
size: NA
CDR3: CASSIGIRGRTDTQYF
DNA: TGTGCCAGTAGTATTGGGATAAGGGGGCGCACAGATACGCAGTATTTT

V: TRBV30
J: TRBJ1-2
D: NA
size: NA
CDR3: CAWSMPRGYTF
DNA: TGTGCCTGGAGTATGCCGCGTGGCTACACCTTC

V: TRBV6-1
J: TRBJ2-3
D: NA
size: NA
CDR3: CASSEGGLGTDTQYF
DNA: TGTGCCAGCAGTGAAGGAGGGTTGGGCACAGATACGCAGTATTTT

V: TRBV9
J: TRBJ2-5
D: TRBD1
size: NA
CDR3: CASSAGGRQETQYF
DNA: TGTGCCAGCAGCGCAGGGGGTCGCCAAGAGACCCAGTACTTC

V: TRBV2
J: TRBJ2-2
D: TRBD2
size: once
CDR3: CASTLPGTKNTGELFF
DNA: TGTGCCAGTACCTTACCCGGGACTAAGAACACCGGGGAGCTGTTTTTT

V: TRBV6-4
J: TRBJ1-1
D: NA
size: once
CDR3: CASSSDHQGGGVGTEAFF
DNA: TGTGCCAGCAGCAGTGACCACCAAGGGGGTGGGGTCGGCACTGAAGCTTTCTTT

V: TRBV5-8
J: TRBJ2-5
D: NA
size: NA
CDR3: CASSSPRETETQYF
DNA: TGTGCCAGCAGCTCACCCCGGGAGACAGAGACCCAGTACTTC

V: TRBV7-8
J: TRBJ2-1
D: TRBD2
size: NA
CDR3: CASTDLGTMNEQFF
DNA: TGTGCCAGCACAGACCTTGGGACTATGAATGAGCAGTTCTTC

V: TRBV19
J: TRBJ2-7
D: NA
size: NA
CDR3: CASSADSYEQYF
DNA: TGTGCCAGTAGTGCAGATTCCTACGAGCAGTACTTC

V: TRBV4-2
J: TRBJ2-7
D: NA
size: NA
CDR3: CASSQGLASYEQYF
DNA: TGTGCCAGCAGCCAAGGGTTAGCCAGCTACGAGCAGTACTTC

V: TRBV10-2
J: TRBJ2-3
D: TRBD2
size: many
CDR3: CASSESAGGTDTQYF
DNA: TGCGCCAGCAGTGAGTCAGCGGGAGGCACAGATACGCAGTATTTT

V: TRBV4-1
J: TRBJ1-5
D: NA
size: NA
CDR3: CASSQVPGDSNQPQHF
DNA: TGCGCCAGCAGCCAAGTCCCCGGGGATAGCAATCAGCCCCAGCATTTT

V: TRBV5-6
J: TRBJ2-2
D: NA
size: NA
CDR3: CASSLSRTGELFF
DNA: TGTGCCAGCAGCTTGAGCCGCACCGGGGAGCTGTTTTTT

V: TRBV18
J: TRBJ1-2
D: NA
size: once
CDR3: CASSPGRADYGYTF
DNA: TGTGCCAGCTCACCAGGGAGGGCCGACTATGGCTACACCTTC

V: TRBV7-9
J: TRBJ2-3
D: NA
size: NA
CDR3: CASSSPETETDTQYF
DNA: TGTGCCAGCAGCTCCCCCGAGACAGAGACAGATACGCAGTATTTT

V: TRBV7-9
J: TRBJ1-4
D: TRBD1
size: NA
CDR3: CASSLAGGPEKLFF
DNA: TGTGCCAGCAGCTTGGCAGGGGGCCCTGAAAAACTGTTTTTT

V: TRBV5-6
J: TRBJ1-1
D: NA
size: NA
CDR3: CASSSGITEAFF
DNA: TGTGCCAGCAGTTCAGGGATTACTGAAGCTTTCTTT

V: TRBV2
J: TRBJ2-2
D: NA
size: once
CDR3: CASRRAGELFF
DNA: NA

V: TRBV5-1
J: TRBJ1-2
D: TRBD1
size: NA
CDR3: CASSLGQGDGLHTF
DNA: TGCGCCAGCAGCTTGGGACAGGGAGACGGCCTCCACACCTTC

V: TRBV5-1
J: TRBJ2-7
D: NA
size: NA
CDR3: CASSYHGRAISGEQYF
DNA: TGCGCCAGCAGCTACCACGGACGGGCCATTTCGGGGGAGCAGTACTTC

V: TRBV30
J: TRBJ1-5
D: NA
size: NA
CDR3: CAWSREAFSNQPQHF
DNA: TGTGCCTGGAGTAGGGAGGCTTTTAGCAATCAGCCCCAGCATTTT

V: TRBV6-1
J: TRBJ1-1
D: NA
size: NA
CDR3: CASSLMNTEAFF
DNA: TGTGCCAGCAGTCTAATGAACACTGAAGCTTTCTTT

V: TRBV2
J: TRBJ1-2
D: NA
size: NA
CDR3: CASSEDRTYGYTF
DNA: TGTGCCAGCAGTGAAGACAGAACCTATGGCTACACCTTC

V: TRBV19
J: TRBJ1-1
D: NA
size: NA
CDR3: CASSIRLGTEAFF
DNA: TGTGCCAGTAGTATACGCCTCGGGACTGAAGCTTTCTTT

V: TRBV2
J: TRBJ1-1
D: NA
size: NA
CDR3: CAIAGGHVRGNTEAFF
DNA: TGTGCCATCGCGGGGGGGCACGTACGGGGGAACACTGAAGCTTTCTTT

V: TRBV6-1
J: TRBJ2-7
D: NA
size: NA
CDR3: CASRSGSEQYF
DNA: TGTGCCAGCAGGTCGGGGAGCGAGCAGTACTTC

V: TRBV5-1
J: TRBJ2-7
D: TRBD1
size: NA
CDR3: CASSLQGQGDEQYF
DNA: TGCGCCAGCAGCCTACAGGGACAGGGCGACGAGCAGTACTTC

V: TRBV6-5
J: TRBJ2-1
D: NA
size: NA
CDR3: CASSYSSGTPNEQFF
DNA: TGTGCCAGCAGTTACTCTTCCGGGACTCCAAATGAGCAGTTCTTC

V: TRBV27
J: TRBJ1-4
D: NA
size: once
CDR3: CASSYLRGGEEKLFF
DNA: TGTGCCAGCAGCTACCTGCGGGGGGGCGAGGAAAAACTGTTTTTT

V: TRBV5-1
J: TRBJ1-4
D: NA
size: NA
CDR3: CASSPRKTASTNEKLFF
DNA: TGCGCCAGCAGCCCTCGGAAGACAGCCTCAACTAATGAAAAACTGTTTTTT

V: TRBV6-4
J: TRBJ2-3
D: TRBD2
size: NA
CDR3: CASSVLAGKSTDTQYF
DNA: TGTGCCAGCAGTGTTTTAGCGGGGAAAAGCACAGATACGCAGTATTTT

V: TRBV7-6
J: TRBJ2-5
D: TRBD2
size: NA
CDR3: CASSLGSSGGAKETQYF
DNA: TGTGCCAGCAGCTTAGGTTCCAGCGGGGGGGCAAAGGAGACCCAGTACTTC

V: TRBV6-5
J: TRBJ1-1
D: NA
size: NA
CDR3: CASSYSRPYTEAFF
DNA: TGTGCCAGCAGTTACTCGCGCCCGTACACTGAAGCTTTCTTT

V: TRBV14
J: TRBJ1-4
D: NA
size: NA
CDR3: CASSLYQGMDEKLFF
DNA: TGTGCCAGCAGCCTTTATCAGGGAATGGATGAAAAACTGTTTTTT

V: TRBV18
J: TRBJ1-3
D: TRBD1
size: NA
CDR3: CASSTTPTGSGNTIYF
DNA: TGTGCCAGCTCAACTACCCCGACAGGGTCTGGAAACACCATATATTTT

V: TRBV7-2
J: TRBJ2-4
D: NA
size: NA
CDR3: CASSRNQDRRKNIQYF
DNA: TGTGCCAGCAGCCGCAACCAGGACAGACGCAAAAACATTCAGTACTTC

V: TRBV2
J: TRBJ1-1
D: NA
size: NA
CDR3: CASSADSYTEAFF
DNA: TGTGCCAGCAGTGCAGACAGTTACACTGAAGCTTTCTTT

V: TRBV5-1
J: TRBJ1-1
D: NA
size: once
CDR3: CASSVPQGGSFF
DNA: TGCGCCAGCAGCGTGCCGCAGGGCGGCTCTTTCTTT

V: TRBV10-1
J: TRBJ1-6
D: NA
size: NA
CDR3: CASSDRQDSGGPLHF
DNA: TGCGCCAGCAGTGATAGACAGGACTCTGGGGGACCCCTCCACTTT